This T cell receptor beta chain stems from a study of response to subunit inactivated influenza vaccine. Regarding the study as a whole: Authors suggested seasonal influenza vaccinations each recruit few new T cells.

MiXCR, run by TCRdb on the RT-PCR reads, gives a single entry per CDR3 protein. The sample has roughly 710,000 distinct CDR3 sequences; 11% to 15% are singletons. Remarks on this clonotype: Its antigen remains unidentified.

The receptor was derived from a man between 45 and 60 years old who received an inactivated influenza vaccine. The sequencing here drew on PBMCs from blood, taken less than 15 days before vaccination.

The CDR3 loop is CASSYPPDSFSYNEQFF. Here the CDR3 DNA reads TGTGCCAGCAGTTACCCCCCCGACTCCTTCTCCTACAATGAGCAGTTCTTC. This chain joins TRBV6-2 or TRBV6-3 and TRBJ2-1; D gene unclear. The CDR3 has 17 residues. CDR1 is MNHEY, CDR2 SVGEGT, per germline. V was shortened by 2 bases and J by 0 bases, with 14 bases between the two germline ends.